The clone carrying this T cell receptor beta chain was seen at least ten times. None of the patients had undergone any treatment ahead of thyroid surgery. This sample is part of a study of metastatic and nonmetastatic thyroid tumors. This CDR3 is built from 12 residues. With 6 bases removed from V and 5 bases from J, the gap between germline ends came to 10 bases. TCRdb re-called the PCR reads with MiXCR. Of about 93,000 clones detected, around 9.1% appear once; the ten largest clones hold roughly 10%. Sequenced sample: blood. The sequence came from a female donor with papillary thyroid cancer or a benign thyroid nodule (not recorded which). Some clones in this sample may be carry-over from other donors' samples. V usage is TRBV12-3 or TRBV12-4 and J usage is TRBJ2-5; D is tentatively TRBD1 or TRBD2 (5 bases each). CDR3: CASSLGVETQYF. The DNA of the CDR3 is TGTGCCAGCAGCCTGGGGGTGGAGACCCAGTACTTC.